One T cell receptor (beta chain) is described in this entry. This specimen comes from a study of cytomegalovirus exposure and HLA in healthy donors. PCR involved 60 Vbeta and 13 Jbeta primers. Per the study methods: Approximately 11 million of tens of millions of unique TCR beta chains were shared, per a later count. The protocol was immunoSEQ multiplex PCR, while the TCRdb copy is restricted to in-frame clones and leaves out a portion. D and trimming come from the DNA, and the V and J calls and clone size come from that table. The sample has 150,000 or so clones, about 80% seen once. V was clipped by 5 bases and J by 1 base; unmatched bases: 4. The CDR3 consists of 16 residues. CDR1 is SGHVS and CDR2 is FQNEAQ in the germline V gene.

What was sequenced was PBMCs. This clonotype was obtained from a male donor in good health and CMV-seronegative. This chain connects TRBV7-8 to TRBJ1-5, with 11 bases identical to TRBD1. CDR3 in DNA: TGTGCCAGCAGCCCCTGGGACAGGGGGAGCAATCAGCCCCAGCATTTT. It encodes CASSPWDRGSNQPQHF.